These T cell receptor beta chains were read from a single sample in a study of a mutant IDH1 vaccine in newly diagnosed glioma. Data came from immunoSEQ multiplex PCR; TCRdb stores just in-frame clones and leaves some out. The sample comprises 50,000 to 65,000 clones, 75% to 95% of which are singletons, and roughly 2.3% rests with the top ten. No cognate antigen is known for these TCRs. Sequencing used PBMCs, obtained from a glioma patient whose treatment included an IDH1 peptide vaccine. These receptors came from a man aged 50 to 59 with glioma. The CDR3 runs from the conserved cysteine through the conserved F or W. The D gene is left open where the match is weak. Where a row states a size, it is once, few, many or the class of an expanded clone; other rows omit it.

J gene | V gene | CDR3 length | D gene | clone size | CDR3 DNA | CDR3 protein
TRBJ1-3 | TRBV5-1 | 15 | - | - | TGCGCCAGCAGCCCAGCGGCAGTCTCTGGAAACACCATATATTTT | CASSPAAVSGNTIYF
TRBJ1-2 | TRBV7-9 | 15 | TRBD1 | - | TGTGCCAGCAGCTTCGGGACAGGGGGCGACTATGGCTACACCTTC | CASSFGTGGDYGYTF
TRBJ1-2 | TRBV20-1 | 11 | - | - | TGCAGTGCAGTAGGCGGGGAAGTAGGCACCTTC | CSAVGGEVGTF
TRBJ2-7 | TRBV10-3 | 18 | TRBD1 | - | TGTGCCATCAGTCCCGGGACAGGGTTACTCCTAAGCACCTACGAGCAGTACTTC | CAISPGTGLLLSTYEQYF
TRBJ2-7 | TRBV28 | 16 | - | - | TGTGCCAGCAGCGAGGTCGTGCAGGTGAGCTCCTACGAGCAGTACTTC | CASSEVVQVSSYEQYF
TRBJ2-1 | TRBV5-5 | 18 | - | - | TGTGCCAGCAGCTTGTACGACGGGGGCGGCCTAATTTACAATGAGCAGTTCTTC | CASSLYDGGGLIYNEQFF
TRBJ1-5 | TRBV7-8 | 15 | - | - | TGTGCCAGCAGCTTAGAACGACATTTCAATCAGCCCCAGCATTTT | CASSLERHFNQPQHF
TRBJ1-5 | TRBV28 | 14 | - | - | TGTGCCACCCATAACGAGGGGAGGAGCCAGCCCCAGCATTTT | CATHNEGRSQPQHF
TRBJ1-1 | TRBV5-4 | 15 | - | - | TGTGCCAGCAGCTCAGGAGGGGGGCGGGGCACTGAAGCTTTCTTT | CASSSGGGRGTEAFF
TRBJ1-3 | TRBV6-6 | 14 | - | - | TGTGCCAGCAGTGAGGACACCTCTGGAAACACCATATATTTT | CASSEDTSGNTIYF
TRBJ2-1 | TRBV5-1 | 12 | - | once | TGCGCCAGCAGCTTCTCTAGGACTGAGCAGTTCTTC | CASSFSRTEQFF
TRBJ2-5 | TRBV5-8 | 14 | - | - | TGTGCCAGCAGCTTGAAAATTGCGGCTGGGACCCAGTACTTC | CASSLKIAAGTQYF
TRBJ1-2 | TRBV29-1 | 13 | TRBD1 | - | TGCAGCGCGTGGACAGGAGCCAACTATGGCTACACCTTC | CSAWTGANYGYTF
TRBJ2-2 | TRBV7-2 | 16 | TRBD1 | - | TGTGCCAGCAGCCACGACATACAGGGGATCACCGGGGAGCTGTTTTTT | CASSHDIQGITGELFF
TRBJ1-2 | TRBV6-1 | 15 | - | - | TGTGCCAGCACCAACGGTCGAGGAATCTTTAATAGCTACACCTTC | CASTNGRGIFNSYTF
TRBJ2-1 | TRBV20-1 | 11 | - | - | TGCAGTGCTAGCCCCTATAATGAGCAGTTCTTC | CSASPYNEQFF
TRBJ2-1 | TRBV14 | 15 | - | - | TGTGCCAGCAGCCAAGTTGTGGGGACCTACAATGAGCAGTTCTTC | CASSQVVGTYNEQFF
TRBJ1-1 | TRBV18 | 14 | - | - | TGTGCCAGCTCGGCTCAAGCTACGAACACTGAAGCTTTCTTT | CASSAQATNTEAFF
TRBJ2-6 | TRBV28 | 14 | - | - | TGTGCCAGCAGGGTGGTGTCTGGGGCCAACGTCCTGACTTTC | CASRVVSGANVLTF
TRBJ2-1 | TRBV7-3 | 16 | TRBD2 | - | TGTGCCAGCAGCCAAACGAGCGGGAGAAGTCGGGTTGAGCAGTTCTTC | CASSQTSGRSRVEQFF
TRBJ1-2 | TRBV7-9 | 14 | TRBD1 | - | TGTGCCAGCTTGGGGACAGTCACTAACTATGGCTACACCTTC | CASLGTVTNYGYTF
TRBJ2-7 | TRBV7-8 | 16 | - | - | TGTGCCAGCAGCTTAGCGACAGGGACTACTCTCTACGAGCAGTACTTC | CASSLATGTTLYEQYF
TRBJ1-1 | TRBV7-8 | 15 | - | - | TGTGCCAGCAGCCCCAGGGCTTTGGAGGGCACTGAAGCTTTCTTT | CASSPRALEGTEAFF
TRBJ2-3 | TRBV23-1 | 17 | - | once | TGCGCCAGCAGTCAATCGCTAGGGGACGAGGGCACAGATACGCAGTATTTT | CASSQSLGDEGTDTQYF
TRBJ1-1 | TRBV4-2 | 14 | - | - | TGTGCCAGCAGCTCCCGACAGTTGAACACTGAAGCTTTCTTT | CASSSRQLNTEAFF
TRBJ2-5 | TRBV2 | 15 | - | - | TGTGCCAGCAGGGGGCACAGGGCCCCCCAAGAGACCCAGTACTTC | CASRGHRAPQETQYF
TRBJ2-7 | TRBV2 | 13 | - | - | TGTGCCAGCAGATGGACCGACTCCTACGAGCAGTACTTC | CASRWTDSYEQYF
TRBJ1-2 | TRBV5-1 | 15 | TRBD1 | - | TGCGCCAGCAGCGGGGGGAGACAGGGTCTGGCTGGCTACACCTTC | CASSGGRQGLAGYTF
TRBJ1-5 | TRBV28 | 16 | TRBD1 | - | TGTGCCAGCAGTTCTCATGGGGGACAGGGGAATCAGCCCCAGCATTTT | CASSSHGGQGNQPQHF
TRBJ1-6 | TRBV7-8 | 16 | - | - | TGTGCCAGCAGCCCCCGGGACCCCGCTCGTAATTCACCCCTCCACTTT | CASSPRDPARNSPLHF
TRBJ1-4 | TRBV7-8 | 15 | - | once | TGTGCCAGCAGCTTAGGGGGACTAGGGAATGAAAAACTGTTTTTT | CASSLGGLGNEKLFF
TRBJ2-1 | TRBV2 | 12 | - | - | TGTGCCAGCACTGGGACAAACAATGAGCAGTTCTTC | CASTGTNNEQFF
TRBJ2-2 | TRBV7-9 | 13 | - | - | TGTGCCAGCAGCTTAGAGGGCCCCGGGGAGCTGTTTTTT | CASSLEGPGELFF
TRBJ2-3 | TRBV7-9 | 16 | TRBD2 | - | TGTGCCAGCAGCCCCGCGGGAGGACCAAGCACAGATACGCAGTATTTT | CASSPAGGPSTDTQYF
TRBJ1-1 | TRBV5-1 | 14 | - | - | TGCGCCAGCAGCTTGGCCGGATACAGGGAAGAAGCTTTCTTT | CASSLAGYREEAFF
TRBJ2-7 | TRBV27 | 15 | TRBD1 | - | TGTGCCAGCAGTGGGGAAGGGGACAGGACCTACGAGCAGTACTTC | CASSGEGDRTYEQYF
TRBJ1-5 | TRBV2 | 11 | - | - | TGTGCCAGCAGTGAACTACGTACCCAGCATTTT | CASSELRTQHF
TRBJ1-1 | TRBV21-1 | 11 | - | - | TGTGCCAGCAGGGGGCACACTGAAGCTTTCTTT | CASRGHTEAFF
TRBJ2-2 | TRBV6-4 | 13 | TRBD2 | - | TGTGCCAGCAGTGAGCGGGAGAGCGGGGAGCTGTTTTTT | CASSERESGELFF
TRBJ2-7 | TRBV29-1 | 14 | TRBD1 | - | TGCAGCGTTGGACAGGGGGAGGAATCCTACGAGCAGTACTTC | CSVGQGEESYEQYF
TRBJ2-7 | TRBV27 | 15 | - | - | TGTGCCAGCAGCTCCATCCATTCTGGAATCTACGAGCAGTACTTC | CASSSIHSGIYEQYF
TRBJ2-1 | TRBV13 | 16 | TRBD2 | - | TGTGCCAGCAGCTTAGGTTGGGGGGGGTTAGACAATGAGCAGTTCTTC | CASSLGWGGLDNEQFF